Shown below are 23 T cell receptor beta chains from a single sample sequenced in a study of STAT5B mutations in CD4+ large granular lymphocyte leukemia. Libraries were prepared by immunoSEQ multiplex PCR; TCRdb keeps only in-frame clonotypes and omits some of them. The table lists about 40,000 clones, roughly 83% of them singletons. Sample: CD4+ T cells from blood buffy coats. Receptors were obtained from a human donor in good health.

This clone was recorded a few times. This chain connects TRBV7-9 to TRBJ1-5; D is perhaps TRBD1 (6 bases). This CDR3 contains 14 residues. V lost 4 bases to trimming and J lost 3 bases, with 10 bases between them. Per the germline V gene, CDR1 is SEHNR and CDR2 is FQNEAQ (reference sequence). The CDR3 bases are TGTGCCAGCAGCTCGACAGGAAACAATCAGCCCCAGCATTTT. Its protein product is CASSSTGNNQPQHF.

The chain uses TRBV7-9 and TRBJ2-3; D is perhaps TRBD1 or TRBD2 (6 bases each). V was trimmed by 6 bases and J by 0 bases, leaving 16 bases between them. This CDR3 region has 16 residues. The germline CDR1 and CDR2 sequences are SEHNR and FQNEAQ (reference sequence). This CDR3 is CASSRGPQPSTDTQYF. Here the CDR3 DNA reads TGTGCCAGCAGTCGGGGGCCACAACCTAGCACAGATACGCAGTATTTT.

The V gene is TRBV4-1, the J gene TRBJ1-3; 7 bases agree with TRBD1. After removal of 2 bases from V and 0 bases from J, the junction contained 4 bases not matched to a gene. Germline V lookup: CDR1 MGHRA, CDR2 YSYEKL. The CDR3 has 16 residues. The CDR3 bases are TGCGCCAGCAGCCAACCCGGGACAGACTCTGGAAACACCATATATTTT. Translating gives CASSQPGTDSGNTIYF.

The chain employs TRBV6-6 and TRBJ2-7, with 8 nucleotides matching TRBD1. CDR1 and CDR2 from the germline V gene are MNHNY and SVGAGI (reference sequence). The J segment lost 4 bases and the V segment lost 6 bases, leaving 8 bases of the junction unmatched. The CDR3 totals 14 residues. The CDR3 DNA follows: TGTGCCAGCAGAGCCGGGACAGGACTTTACGAGCAGTACTTC. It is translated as CASRAGTGLYEQYF.

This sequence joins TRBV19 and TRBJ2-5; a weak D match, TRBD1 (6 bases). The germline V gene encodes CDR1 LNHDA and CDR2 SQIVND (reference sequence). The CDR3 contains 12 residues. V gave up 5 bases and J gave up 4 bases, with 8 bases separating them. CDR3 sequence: CASSQQGETQYF. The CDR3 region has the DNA TGTGCCAGTAGTCAACAGGGAGAGACCCAGTACTTC.

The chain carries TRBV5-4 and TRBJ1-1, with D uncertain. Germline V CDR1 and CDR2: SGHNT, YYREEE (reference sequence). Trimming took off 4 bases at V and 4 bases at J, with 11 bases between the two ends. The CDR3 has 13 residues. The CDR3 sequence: CASSLDVFTEAFF. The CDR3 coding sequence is TGTGCCAGCAGCCTGGACGTTTTCACTGAAGCTTTCTTT. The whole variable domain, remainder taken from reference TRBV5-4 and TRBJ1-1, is ETGVTQSPTHLIKTRGQQVTLRCSSQSGHNTVSWYQQALGQGPQFIFQYYREEENGRGNFPPRFSGLQFPNYSSELNVNALELDDSALYLCASSLDVFTEAFFGQGTRLTVV.

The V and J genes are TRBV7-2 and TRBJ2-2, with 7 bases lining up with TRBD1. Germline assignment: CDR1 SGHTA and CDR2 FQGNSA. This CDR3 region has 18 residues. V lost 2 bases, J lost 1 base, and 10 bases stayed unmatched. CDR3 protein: CASSLLDRTDMNTGELFF. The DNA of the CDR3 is TGTGCCAGCAGCTTACTGGACAGGACCGATATGAACACCGGGGAGCTGTTTTTT.

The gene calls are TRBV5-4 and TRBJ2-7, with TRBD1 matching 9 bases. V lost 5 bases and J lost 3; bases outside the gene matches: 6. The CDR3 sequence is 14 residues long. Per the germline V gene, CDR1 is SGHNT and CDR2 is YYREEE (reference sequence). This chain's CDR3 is CASRPGTGSYEQYF. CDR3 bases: TGTGCCAGCAGACCCGGGACAGGGAGCTACGAGCAGTACTTC.

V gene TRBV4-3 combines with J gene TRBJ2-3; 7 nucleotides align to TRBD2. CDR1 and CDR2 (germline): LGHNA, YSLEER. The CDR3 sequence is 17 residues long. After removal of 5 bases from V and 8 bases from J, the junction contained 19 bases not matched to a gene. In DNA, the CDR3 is TGCGCCAGCAGCTTAAAACCCCTCGGGCCTAGCGGAGGTACGCAGTATTTT. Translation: CASSLKPLGPSGGTQYF.

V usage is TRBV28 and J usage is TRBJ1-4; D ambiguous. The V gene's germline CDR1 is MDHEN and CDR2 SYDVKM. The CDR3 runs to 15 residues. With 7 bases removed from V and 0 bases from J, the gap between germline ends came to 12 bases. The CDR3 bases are TGTGCCAGCACCTTCACGGGTGCAACTAATGAAAAACTGTTTTTT. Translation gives CASTFTGATNEKLFF.

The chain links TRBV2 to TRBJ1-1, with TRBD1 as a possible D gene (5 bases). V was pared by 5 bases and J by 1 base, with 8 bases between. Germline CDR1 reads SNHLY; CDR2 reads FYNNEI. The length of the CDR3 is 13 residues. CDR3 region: CASSIQENTEAFF. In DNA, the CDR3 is TGTGCCAGCAGTATACAGGAGAACACTGAAGCTTTCTTT.

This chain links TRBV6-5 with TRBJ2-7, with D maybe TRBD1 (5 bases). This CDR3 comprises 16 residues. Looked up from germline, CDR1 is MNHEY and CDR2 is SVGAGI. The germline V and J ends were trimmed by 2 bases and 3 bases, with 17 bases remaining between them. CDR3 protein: CASSYTSSSDNYEQYF. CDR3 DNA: TGTGCCAGCAGTTACACCAGCTCCTCGGACAACTACGAGCAGTACTTC.

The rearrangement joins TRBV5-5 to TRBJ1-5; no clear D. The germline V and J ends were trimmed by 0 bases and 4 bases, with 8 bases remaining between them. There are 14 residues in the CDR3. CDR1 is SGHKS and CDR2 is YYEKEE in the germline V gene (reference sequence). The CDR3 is CASSLARENQPQHF. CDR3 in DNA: TGTGCCAGCAGCTTGGCCAGAGAGAATCAGCCCCAGCATTTT.

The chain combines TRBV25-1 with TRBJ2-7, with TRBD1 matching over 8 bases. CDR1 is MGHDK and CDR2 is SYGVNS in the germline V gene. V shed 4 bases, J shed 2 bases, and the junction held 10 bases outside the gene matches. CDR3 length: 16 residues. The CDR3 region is CASSATDRGRTYEQYF. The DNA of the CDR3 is TGTGCCAGCAGTGCAACCGACAGGGGACGAACCTACGAGCAGTACTTC.

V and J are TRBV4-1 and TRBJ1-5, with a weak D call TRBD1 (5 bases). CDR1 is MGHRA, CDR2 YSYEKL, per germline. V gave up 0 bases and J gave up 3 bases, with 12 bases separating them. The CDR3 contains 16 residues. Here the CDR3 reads CASSQDSGRANQPQHF. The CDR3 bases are TGCGCCAGCAGCCAAGATTCGGGCAGGGCCAATCAGCCCCAGCATTTT.

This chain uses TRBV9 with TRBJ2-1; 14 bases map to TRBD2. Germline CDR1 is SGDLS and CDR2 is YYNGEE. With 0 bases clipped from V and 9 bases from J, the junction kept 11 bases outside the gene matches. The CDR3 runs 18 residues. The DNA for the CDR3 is TGTGCCAGCAGCGTAGCTACTTGGGGACTAGCGGGAGTAGTTGAGCAGTTCTTC. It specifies CASSVATWGLAGVVEQFF.

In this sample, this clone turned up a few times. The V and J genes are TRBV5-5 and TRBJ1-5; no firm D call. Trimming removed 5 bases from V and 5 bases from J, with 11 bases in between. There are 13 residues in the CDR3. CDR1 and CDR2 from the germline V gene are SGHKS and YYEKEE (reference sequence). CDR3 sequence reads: CASSPRPDQPQHF. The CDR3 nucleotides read TGTGCCAGCAGTCCCCGGCCCGATCAGCCCCAGCATTTT. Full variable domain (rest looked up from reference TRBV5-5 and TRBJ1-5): DAGVTQSPTHLIKTRGQQVTLRCSPISGHKSVSWYQQVLGQGPQFIFQYYEKEERGRGNFPDRFSARQFPNYSSELNVNALLLGDSALYLCASSPRPDQPQHFGDGTRLSIL.

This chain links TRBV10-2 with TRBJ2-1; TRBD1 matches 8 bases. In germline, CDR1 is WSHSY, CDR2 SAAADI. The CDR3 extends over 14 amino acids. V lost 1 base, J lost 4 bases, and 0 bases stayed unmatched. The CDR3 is CASSEWTGYNEQFF. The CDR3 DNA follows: TGCGCCAGCAGTGAGTGGACAGGGTACAATGAGCAGTTCTTC.

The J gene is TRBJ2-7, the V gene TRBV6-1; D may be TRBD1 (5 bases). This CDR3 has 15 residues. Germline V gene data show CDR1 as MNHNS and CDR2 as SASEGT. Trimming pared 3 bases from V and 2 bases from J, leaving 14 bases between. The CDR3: CASSEMMTVTYEQYF. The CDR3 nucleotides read TGTGCCAGCAGTGAGATGATGACAGTCACCTACGAGCAGTACTTC.

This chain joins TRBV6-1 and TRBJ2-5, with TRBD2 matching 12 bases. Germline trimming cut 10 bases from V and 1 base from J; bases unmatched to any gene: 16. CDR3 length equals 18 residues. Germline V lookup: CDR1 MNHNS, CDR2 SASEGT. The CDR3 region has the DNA TGTGCCACTAGTGATGGGTCGTGGACTAGCGGGGCCCAAGAGACCCAGTACTTC. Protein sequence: CATSDGSWTSGAQETQYF.

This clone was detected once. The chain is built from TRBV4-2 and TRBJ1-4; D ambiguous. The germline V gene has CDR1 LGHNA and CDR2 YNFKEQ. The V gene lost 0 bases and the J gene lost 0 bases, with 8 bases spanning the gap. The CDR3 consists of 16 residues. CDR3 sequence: CASSQDGSATNEKLFF. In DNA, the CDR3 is TGTGCCAGCAGCCAAGATGGGAGTGCAACTAATGAAAAACTGTTTTTT.

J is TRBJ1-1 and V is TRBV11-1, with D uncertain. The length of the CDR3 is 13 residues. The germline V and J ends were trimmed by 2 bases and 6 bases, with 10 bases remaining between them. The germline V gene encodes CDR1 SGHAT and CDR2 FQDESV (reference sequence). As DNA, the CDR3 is TGTGCCAGCAGCTTAATGGGGAATGCTGAAGCTTTCTTT. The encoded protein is CASSLMGNAEAFF. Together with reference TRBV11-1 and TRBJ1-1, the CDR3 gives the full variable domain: EAEVAQSPRYKITEKSQAVAFWCDPISGHATLYWYRQILGQGPELLVQFQDESVVDDSQLPKDRFSAERLKGVDSTLKIQPAELGDSAMYLCASSLMGNAEAFFGQGTRLTVV.

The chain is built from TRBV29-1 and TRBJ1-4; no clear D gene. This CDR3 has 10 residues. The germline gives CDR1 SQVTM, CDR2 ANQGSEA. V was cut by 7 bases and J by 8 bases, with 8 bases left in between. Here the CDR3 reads CSALGEKLFF. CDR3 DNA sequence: TGCAGCGCCCTGGGGGAAAAACTGTTTTTT.